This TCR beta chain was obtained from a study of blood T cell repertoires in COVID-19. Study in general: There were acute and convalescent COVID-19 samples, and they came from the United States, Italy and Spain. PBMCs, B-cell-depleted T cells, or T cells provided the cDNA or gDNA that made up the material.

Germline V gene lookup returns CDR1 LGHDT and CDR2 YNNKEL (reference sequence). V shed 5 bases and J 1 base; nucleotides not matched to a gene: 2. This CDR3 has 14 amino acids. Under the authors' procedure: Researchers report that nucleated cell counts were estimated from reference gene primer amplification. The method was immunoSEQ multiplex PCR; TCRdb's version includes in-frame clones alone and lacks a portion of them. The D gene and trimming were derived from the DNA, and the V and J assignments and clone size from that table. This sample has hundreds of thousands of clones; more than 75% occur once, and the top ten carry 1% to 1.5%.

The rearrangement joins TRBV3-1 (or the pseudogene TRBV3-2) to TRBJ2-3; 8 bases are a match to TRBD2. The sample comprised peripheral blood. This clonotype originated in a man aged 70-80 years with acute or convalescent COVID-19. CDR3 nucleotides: TGTGCCAGCAGCTCACTAGCGGGCACAGATACGCAGTATTTT. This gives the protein CASSSLAGTDTQYF.